This T cell receptor beta chain was recovered during a study of blood T cell repertoires in COVID-19. In the study overall: Researchers got acute and convalescent COVID-19 samples from the United States, Italy and Spain.

Trimming took 5 bases from V and 1 from J; bases not matched to a gene: 4. Germline values: CDR1 MDHEN, CDR2 SYDVKM. The length of the CDR3 is 15 residues. The table came from immunoSEQ multiplex PCR; TCRdb's copy has only in-frame clones and leaves some out. The top ten hold 8.2% of the sample, which has about 140,000 clones, about 86% seen once. The TCR was taken from a woman aged 55 to 70 with acute or convalescent COVID-19. Sample: peripheral blood. The gene calls are TRBV28 and TRBJ2-3, with 9 bases identical to TRBD1. CDR3 bases: TGTGCCAGCAGTCACAGGGGGCAAGGCACAGATACGCAGTATTTT. This encodes CASSHRGQGTDTQYF.